This T cell receptor delta chain is drawn from a study of gamma-delta T cells after stem cell transplantation. TCRdb reran clone calling via CATT on the RT-PCR reads. This table holds 2,000 to 2,500 delta-chain clones, approximately 20% found once. Regarding this clone: A much more abundant neighbour one base away suggests this may be a read error.

CDR1 and CDR2 (germline): GEAIGNYY, EKD. The trim removed 4 bases at V and 0 bases at J, leaving 9 bases unmatched. The CDR3 totals 17 residues. The origin of this receptor is a human donor. It is not recorded whose cells these are; they may come from a transplant donor. The genes are TRDV2 and TRDJ2, with 8 bases identical to TRDD3. The specimen sequenced was gamma-delta T cells. The CDR3 here is CACDQLWDTPLTAQLFF. The CDR3 DNA is TGTGCCTGTGATCAACTGTGGGATACGCCTTTGACAGCACAACTCTTCTTT.